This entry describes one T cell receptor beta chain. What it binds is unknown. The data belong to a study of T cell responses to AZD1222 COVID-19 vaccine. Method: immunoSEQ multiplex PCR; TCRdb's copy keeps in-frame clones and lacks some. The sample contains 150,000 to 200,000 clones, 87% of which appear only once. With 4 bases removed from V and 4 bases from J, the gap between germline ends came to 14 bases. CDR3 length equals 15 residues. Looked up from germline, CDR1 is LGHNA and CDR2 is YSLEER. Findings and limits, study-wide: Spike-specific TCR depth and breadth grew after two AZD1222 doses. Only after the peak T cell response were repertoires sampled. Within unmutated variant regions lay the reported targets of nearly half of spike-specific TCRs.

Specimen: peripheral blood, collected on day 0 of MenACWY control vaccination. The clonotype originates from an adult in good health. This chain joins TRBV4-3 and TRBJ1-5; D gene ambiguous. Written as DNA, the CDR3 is TGCGCCAGCAGCCCCGCCTATGGTGGTAATCAGCCCCAGCATTTT. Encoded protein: CASSPAYGGNQPQHF.